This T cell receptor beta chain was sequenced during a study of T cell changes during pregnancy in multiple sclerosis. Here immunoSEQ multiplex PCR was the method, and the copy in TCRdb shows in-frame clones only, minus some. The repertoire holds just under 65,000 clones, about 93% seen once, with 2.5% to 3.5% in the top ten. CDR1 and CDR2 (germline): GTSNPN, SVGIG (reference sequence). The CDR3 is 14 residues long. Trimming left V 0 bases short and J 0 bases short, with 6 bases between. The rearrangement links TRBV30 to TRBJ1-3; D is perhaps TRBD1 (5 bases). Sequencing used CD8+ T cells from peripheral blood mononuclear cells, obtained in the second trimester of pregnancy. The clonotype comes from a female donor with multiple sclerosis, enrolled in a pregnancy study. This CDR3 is CAWSVTVSGNTIYF. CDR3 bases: TGTGCCTGGAGTGTGACAGTCTCTGGAAACACCATATATTTT.